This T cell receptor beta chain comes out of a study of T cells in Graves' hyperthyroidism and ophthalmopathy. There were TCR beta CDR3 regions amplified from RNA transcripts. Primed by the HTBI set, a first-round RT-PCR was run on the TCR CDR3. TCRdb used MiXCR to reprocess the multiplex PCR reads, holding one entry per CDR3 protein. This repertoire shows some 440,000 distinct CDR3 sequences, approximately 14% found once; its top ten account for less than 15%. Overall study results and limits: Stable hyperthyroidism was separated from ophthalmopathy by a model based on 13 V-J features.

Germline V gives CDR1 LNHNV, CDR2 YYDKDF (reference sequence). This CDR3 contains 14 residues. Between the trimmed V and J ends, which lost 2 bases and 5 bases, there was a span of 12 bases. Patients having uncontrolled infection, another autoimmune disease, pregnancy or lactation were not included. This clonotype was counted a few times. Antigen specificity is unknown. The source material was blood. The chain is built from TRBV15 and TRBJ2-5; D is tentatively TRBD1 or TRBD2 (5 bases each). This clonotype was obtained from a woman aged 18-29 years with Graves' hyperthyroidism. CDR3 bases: TGTGCCACCAGCAGATCCGGGGCTGGGGAGACCCAGTACTTC. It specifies CATSRSGAGETQYF. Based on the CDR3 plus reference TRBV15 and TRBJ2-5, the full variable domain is DAMVIQNPRYQVTQFGKPVTLSCSQTLNHNVMYWYQQKSSQAPKLLFHYYDKDFNNEADTPDNFQSRRPNTSFCFLDIRSPGLGDTAMYLCATSRSGAGETQYFGPGTRLLVL.